The entry below describes one TCR beta chain. In this sample, this clonotype turned up a few times. Its cognate antigen has yet to be identified. No base qualities exist here, and no much larger clone lies one base off it. These data come from a study of early T cells in non-severe SARS-CoV-2 infection (dated by TCRdb to the early 2020s). For context, the study as a whole: Bulk RNA from unsorted whole blood was used for TCR sequencing, so alpha and beta chains could not be paired. Beyond this particular receptor, the publication reports: VDJdb matching was skewed toward anti-spike CD8 responses and likely underestimated virus-specific expansions by missing private and CD4 specificities.

The library was generated by 5' RACE. The reads were generated on a NextSeq 500. In the TCR library protocol, unique molecular identifiers were attached to individual cDNA molecules to correct for PCR bias and sequencing error. Both TCR alpha and beta chains were sequenced, and tight co-correlation was observed between alpha and beta sequence abundances in each sample. Concerning the study's data processing: V gene, J gene and CDR3 annotation of TCR sequences was performed with Decombinator V4. Expanded TCRs were defined as changing significantly between any two time points under a Poisson model with p below 0.0001. TCR abundances were normalised to the total number of TCRs sequenced per sample and were expressed as counts per million. TRAV1-2 paired with TRAJ12, TRAJ20 or TRAJ33 defined MAIT TCRs, while TRAV10 paired with TRAJ18 defined iNKT TCRs. VDJdb, accessed 1 November 2021, was searched for CMV, EBV and SARS-CoV-2 annotated TCRs, excluding TCRs annotated for multiple antigens. TCRdb handled the public reads itself, with Q25 trimming in fastp and clone calling in MiXCR, and kept productive beta chains. All rows with the same CDR3 protein become a single entry with the most common DNA and genes. The V and J calls follow TCRdb's processing rather than the paper's. Within this sample are tens of thousands of distinct CDR3 sequences, with approximately 11% of them counted one time only. The ten largest clones represent under 3% of the sample.

Set within a cohort of healthcare workers in London, UK, this nested case-control study involved weekly PCR testing of nasopharyngeal swabs along with blood sampling. Healthcare workers were recruited during the week of the UK lockdown, between 23 and 31 March 2020, and followed weekly for up to roughly 15 weeks. Trimming costs V 5 bases and J 4 bases, and their ends lie 19 bases apart. From the germline V gene (reference sequence), CDR1 is DFQATT and CDR2 is SNEGSKA. Reading from cysteine to phenylalanine, the CDR3 counts 15 amino acids. Here the CDR3 DNA is all that survives: 45 bases in frame from base 1.

The sequence joins TRBV20-1 to TRBJ2-3; the D segment could be TRBD1, given 5 matching bases. The receptor comes from an adult who was a healthcare worker with PCR-confirmed SARS-CoV-2 infection or an uninfected control (not recorded which). Sequencing used whole blood, obtained at baseline. The CDR3 protein: CSALQDHGQADTQYF. The sequenced DNA is TGCAGTGCTCTACAGGACCATGGACAAGCAGATACGCAGTATTTT.